Shown below are 4 T cell receptor beta chains from a single sample sequenced in a study of control samples from healthy donors and cancer patients. Assay used: immunoSEQ multiplex PCR; TCRdb lists only in-frame clones, some missing. The data contain 120,000 to 150,000 clones, 75% to 95% of them singletons. Sequencing was performed on blood. These receptors were taken from a man aged 30 to 39 in good health.

This chain connects TRBV19 to TRBJ2-7, with 8 bases lining up with TRBD2. CDR1 and CDR2 (germline): LNHDA, SQIVND (reference sequence). The length of the CDR3 is 14 residues. Unmatched junction bases numbered 11, after V lost 5 bases and J lost 8 bases. CDR3 sequence reads: CASSPGGDHDQQYF. CDR3 nucleotides: TGTGCCAGTAGTCCGGGGGGGGACCACGACCAGCAGTACTTC.

This rearrangement joins TRBV7-6 to TRBJ2-2; D is unresolved. CDR3 length: 13 amino acids. Germline CDR1 and CDR2: SGHVS and FNYEAQ. Trimming removed 8 bases at V and 6 bases at J, with 13 bases between. The CDR3 is CASSPGDSGELFF. CDR3 coding DNA: TGTGCCAGCTCACCTGGAGATTCCGGGGAGCTGTTTTTT.

V usage is TRBV30 and J usage is TRBJ1-5, with 10 bases identical to TRBD1. With V trimmed by 1 base and J by 6 bases, 3 bases remained unmatched. Germline assignment: CDR1 GTSNPN and CDR2 SVGIG (reference sequence). The CDR3 extends over 14 amino acids. CDR3 residues: CAWSGTGGSQPQHF. DNA of the CDR3: TGTGCCTGGAGTGGGACAGGGGGATCTCAGCCCCAGCATTTT.

V is TRBV7-9 and J is TRBJ1-3; no reliable D call. The CDR3 covers 17 residues. V shed 2 bases and J shed 0 bases, with 14 bases lying between them. Germline V lookup: CDR1 SEHNR, CDR2 FQNEAQ (reference sequence). CDR3 DNA: TGTGCCAGCAGCTTATATTTGGATGCGGGCTCTGGAAACACCATATATTTT. Its protein product is CASSLYLDAGSGNTIYF.